One and the same sample provided the 8 T cell receptor beta chains below, sequenced in a study of control samples from healthy donors and cancer patients. Generated by immunoSEQ multiplex PCR, the TCRdb table keeps only in-frame clones and is missing some. The profile shows more than 95,000 clones, 85% to 90% of them singletons. Specimen: PBMCs. These TCRs come from a woman aged 45-65 years with colorectal cancer.

CDR3 sequence reads: CASSPDSTYEQYF. The CDR3 DNA sequence: TGTGCCAGCAGTCCCGACAGTACCTACGAGCAGTACTTC. V and J are TRBV6-2 or TRBV6-3 and TRBJ2-7; D may be TRBD1 (5 bases). The V end was cut by 5 bases, the J end by 2 bases, with 10 bases between. Germline lookup yields CDR1 MNHEY and CDR2 SVGEGT. CDR3 length: 13 residues.

In its sample, this clone was seen once. This chain connects TRBV10-1 to TRBJ2-1; a weak D match, TRBD1 (5 bases). Germline V gives CDR1 WNHNN, CDR2 SYGVQD (reference sequence). V was shortened by 4 bases and J by 5 bases, with 12 bases between the two germline ends. The CDR3 is 14 residues long. The DNA for the CDR3 is TGCGCCAGCAGTGCCATGGGGCCGAACAATGAGCAGTTCTTC. Translation gives CASSAMGPNNEQFF.

V is TRBV19 and J is TRBJ1-2, with 7 positions matching TRBD1. The junction had 9 bases not matched to a gene; V was cut back by 5 bases and J by 3 bases. This CDR3 is built from 15 residues. Germline CDR1 reads LNHDA; CDR2 reads SQIVND (reference sequence). CDR3 sequence reads: CASSHQSGTDYGYTF. The CDR3 nucleotides are TGTGCCAGTAGTCACCAGTCCGGGACAGACTATGGCTACACCTTC.

The chain carries TRBV4-1 and TRBJ1-1; D uncertain. With 8 bases removed from V and 0 bases from J, the gap between germline ends came to 10 bases. There are 13 residues in the CDR3. Germline CDR1 and CDR2: MGHRA and YSYEKL. The CDR3 DNA sequence: TGCGCCAGCGGTTCGGGTTTGAACACTGAAGCTTTCTTT. Amino acids: CASGSGLNTEAFF.

V is TRBV6-5 and J is TRBJ1-1; D may be TRBD1 (6 bases). The V gene lost 2 bases and the J gene lost 5 bases, with 9 bases spanning the gap. The CDR3 covers 13 residues. CDR1 is MNHEY, CDR2 SVGAGI, per germline. In DNA, the CDR3 is TGTGCCAGCAGTTACCGGGGGCCAACTGAAGCTTTCTTT. This sequence encodes CASSYRGPTEAFF.

The rearrangement links TRBV9 to TRBJ1-2, with D unclear. Germline values: CDR1 SGDLS, CDR2 YYNGEE. The CDR3 has 15 amino acids. Trimming shortened V by 0 bases and J by 0 bases, and 9 bases separated the two germline ends. CDR3 sequence: CASSVGAAPNYGYTF. CDR3 coding DNA: TGTGCCAGCAGCGTAGGGGCGGCCCCTAACTATGGCTACACCTTC.

The chain combines TRBV5-1 with TRBJ2-1; the D gene is possibly TRBD2 (6 bases). The V and J ends lost 0 bases and 0 bases respectively, with 10 bases between them. The CDR3 loop spans 16 amino acids. The germline V gene encodes CDR1 SGHRS and CDR2 YFSETQ. CDR3 residues: CASSLEAGHSYNEQFF. The DNA of the CDR3 is TGCGCCAGCAGCTTGGAAGCGGGCCACTCCTACAATGAGCAGTTCTTC.

The chain carries TRBV24-1 and TRBJ2-5; D remains unclear. Germline loops: CDR1 KGHDR, CDR2 SFDVKD. Trimming stripped 10 bases from V and 2 bases from J, with 13 bases between. There are 13 residues in the CDR3. This chain's CDR3 is CATADGKQETQYF. DNA of the CDR3: TGTGCCACAGCCGACGGCAAACAAGAGACCCAGTACTTC.